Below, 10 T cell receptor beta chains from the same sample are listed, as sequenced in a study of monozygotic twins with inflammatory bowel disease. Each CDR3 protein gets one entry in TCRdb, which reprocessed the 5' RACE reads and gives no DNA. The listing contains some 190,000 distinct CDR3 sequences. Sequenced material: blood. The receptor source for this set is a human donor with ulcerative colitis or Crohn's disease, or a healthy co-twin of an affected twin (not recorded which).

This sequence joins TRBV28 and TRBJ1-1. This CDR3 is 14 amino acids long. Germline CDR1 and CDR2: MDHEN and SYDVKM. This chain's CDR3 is CASSFPRLGTEAFF.

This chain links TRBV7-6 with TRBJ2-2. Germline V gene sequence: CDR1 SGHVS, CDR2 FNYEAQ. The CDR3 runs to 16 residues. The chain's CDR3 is CASSPGFPANTGELFF.

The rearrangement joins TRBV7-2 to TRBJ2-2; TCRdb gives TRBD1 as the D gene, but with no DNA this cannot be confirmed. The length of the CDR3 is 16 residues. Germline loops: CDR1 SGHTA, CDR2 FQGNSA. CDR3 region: CASSFLGGAQTGELFF.

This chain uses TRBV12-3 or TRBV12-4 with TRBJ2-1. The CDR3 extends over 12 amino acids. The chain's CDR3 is CASIGGGNEQFF.

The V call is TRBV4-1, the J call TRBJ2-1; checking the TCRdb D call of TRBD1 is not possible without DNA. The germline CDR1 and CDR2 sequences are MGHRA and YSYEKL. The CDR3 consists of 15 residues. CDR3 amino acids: CASSQVQGAYNEQFF.

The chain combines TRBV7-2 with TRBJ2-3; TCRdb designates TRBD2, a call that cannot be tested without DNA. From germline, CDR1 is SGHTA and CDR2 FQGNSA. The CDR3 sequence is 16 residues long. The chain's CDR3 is CASSLASGTLRDTQYF.

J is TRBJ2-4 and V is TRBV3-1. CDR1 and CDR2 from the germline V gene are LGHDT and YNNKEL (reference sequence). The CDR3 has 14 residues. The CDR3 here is CASSQGVTKNIQYF.

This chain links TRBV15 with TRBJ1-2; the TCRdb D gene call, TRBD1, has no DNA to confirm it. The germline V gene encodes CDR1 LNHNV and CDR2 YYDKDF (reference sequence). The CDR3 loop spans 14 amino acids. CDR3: CATEVPGTANGYTF.

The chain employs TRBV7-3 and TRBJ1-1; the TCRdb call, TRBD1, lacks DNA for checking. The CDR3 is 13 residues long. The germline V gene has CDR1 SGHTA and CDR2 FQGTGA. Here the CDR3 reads CASSSTGITEAFF. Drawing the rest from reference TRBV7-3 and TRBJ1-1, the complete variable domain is GAGVSQTPSNKVTEKGKYVELRCDPISGHTALYWYRQSLGQGPEFLIYFQGTGAADDSGLPNDRFFAVRPEGSVSTLKIQRTERGDSAVYLCASSSTGITEAFFGQGTRLTVV.

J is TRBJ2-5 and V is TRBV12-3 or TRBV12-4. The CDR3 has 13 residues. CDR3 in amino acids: CASSWAEQETQYF.